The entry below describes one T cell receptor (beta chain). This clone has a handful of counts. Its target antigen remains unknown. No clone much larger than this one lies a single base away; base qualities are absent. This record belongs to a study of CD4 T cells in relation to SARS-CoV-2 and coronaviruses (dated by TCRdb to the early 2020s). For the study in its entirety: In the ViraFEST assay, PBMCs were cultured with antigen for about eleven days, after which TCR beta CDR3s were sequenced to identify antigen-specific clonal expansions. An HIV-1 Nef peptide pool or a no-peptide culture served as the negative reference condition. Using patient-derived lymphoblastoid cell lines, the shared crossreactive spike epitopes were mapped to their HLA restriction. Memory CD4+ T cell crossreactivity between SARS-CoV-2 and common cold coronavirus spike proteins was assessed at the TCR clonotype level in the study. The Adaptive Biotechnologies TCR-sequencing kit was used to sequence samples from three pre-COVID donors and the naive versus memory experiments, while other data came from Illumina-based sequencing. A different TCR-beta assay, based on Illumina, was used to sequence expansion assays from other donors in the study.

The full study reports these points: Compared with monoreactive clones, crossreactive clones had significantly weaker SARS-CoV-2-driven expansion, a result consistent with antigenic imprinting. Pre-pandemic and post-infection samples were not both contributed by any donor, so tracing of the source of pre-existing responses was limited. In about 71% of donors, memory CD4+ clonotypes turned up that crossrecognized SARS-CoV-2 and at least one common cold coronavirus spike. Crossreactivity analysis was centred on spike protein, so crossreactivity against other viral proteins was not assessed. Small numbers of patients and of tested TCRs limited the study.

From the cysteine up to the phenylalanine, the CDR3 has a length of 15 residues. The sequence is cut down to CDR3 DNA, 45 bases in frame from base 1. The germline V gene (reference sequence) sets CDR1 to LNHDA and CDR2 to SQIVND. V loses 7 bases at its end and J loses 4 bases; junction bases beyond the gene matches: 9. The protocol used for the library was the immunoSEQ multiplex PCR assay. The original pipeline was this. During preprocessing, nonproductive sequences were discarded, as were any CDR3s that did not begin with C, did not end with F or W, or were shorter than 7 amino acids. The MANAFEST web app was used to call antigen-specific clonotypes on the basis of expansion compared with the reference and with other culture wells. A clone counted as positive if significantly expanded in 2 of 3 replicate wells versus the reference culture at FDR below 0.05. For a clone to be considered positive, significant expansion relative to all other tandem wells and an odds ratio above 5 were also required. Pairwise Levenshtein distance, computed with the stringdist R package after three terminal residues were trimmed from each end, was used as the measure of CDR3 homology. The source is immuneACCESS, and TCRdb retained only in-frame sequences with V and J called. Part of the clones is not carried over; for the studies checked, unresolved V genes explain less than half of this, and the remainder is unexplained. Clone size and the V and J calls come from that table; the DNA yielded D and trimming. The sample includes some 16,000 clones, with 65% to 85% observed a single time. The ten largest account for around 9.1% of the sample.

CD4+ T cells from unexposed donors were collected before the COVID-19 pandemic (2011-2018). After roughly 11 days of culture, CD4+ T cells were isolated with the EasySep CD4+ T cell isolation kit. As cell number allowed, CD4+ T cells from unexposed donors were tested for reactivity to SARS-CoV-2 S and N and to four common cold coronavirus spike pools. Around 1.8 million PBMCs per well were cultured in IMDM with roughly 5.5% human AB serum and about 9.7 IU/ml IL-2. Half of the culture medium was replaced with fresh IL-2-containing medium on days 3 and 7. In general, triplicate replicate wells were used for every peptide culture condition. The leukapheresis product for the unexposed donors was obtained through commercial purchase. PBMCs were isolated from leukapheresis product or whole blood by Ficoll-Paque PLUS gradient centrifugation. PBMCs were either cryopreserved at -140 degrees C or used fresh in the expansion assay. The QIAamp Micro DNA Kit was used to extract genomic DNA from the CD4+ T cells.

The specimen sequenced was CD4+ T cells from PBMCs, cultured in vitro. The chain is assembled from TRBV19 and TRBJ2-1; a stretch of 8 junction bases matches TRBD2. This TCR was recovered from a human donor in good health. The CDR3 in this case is CASTSGGGGYNEQFF. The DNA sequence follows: TGTGCCAGTACCTCCGGGGGGGGAGGGTACAATGAGCAGTTCTTC.